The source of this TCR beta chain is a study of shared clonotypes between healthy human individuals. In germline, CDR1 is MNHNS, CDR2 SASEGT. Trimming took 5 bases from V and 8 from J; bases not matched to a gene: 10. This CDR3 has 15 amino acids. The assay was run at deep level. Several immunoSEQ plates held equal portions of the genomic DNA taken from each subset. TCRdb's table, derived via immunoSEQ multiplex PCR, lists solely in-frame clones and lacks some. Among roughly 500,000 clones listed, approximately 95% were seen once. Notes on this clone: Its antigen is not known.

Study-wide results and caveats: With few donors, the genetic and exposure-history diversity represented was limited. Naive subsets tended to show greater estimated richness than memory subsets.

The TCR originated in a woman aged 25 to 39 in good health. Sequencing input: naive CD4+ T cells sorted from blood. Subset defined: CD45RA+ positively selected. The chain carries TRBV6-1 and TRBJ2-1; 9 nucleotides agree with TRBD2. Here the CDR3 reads CASSSHSGSGDEQFF. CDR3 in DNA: TGTGCCAGCAGTTCTCATAGCGGGAGCGGAGATGAGCAGTTCTTC.